Following are 7 T cell receptor beta chains from one sample sequenced in a study of graft-versus-host responses after intestinal transplantation. The method was immunoSEQ multiplex PCR; TCRdb's version includes in-frame clones alone and lacks a portion of them. The sample has 20,000 to 30,000 clones; under 45% are singletons. The sequencing used alloreactive CD4+ T cells from a mixed lymphocyte reaction culture, collected before intestinal transplant. Indicated subset: CFSE-low proliferating T cells sorted from roughly six-day pre-transplant mixed lymphocyte reaction (GvH or HvG direction). Receptor source: a human patient who received an intestinal transplant.

The genes are TRBV6-5 and TRBJ2-1, with TRBD1 identical over 9 bases. The CDR3 covers 15 residues. The V and J ends lost 0 bases and 7 bases, in that order; junction bases with no gene match: 4. From germline, CDR1 is MNHEY and CDR2 SVGAGI. The CDR3 sequence is CASSYSGDRGNEQFF. The CDR3 DNA follows: TGTGCCAGCAGTTACTCGGGCGACAGGGGGAATGAGCAGTTCTTC.

This clone has only a few counts. The CDR3 DNA reads as TGTGCCAGCAGCCAAGGTGCTGGGGGCAAGTGGTACAATGAGCAGTTCTTC. This sequence encodes CASSQGAGGKWYNEQFF. This rearrangement joins TRBV4-2 to TRBJ2-1, with D perhaps matching TRBD1 (6 bases). V was shortened by 1 base and J by 4 bases, with 17 bases between the two germline ends. CDR1 and CDR2 from the germline V gene are LGHNA and YNFKEQ. This CDR3 spans 17 amino acids.

The V gene is TRBV5-1, the J gene TRBJ1-2; D remains unclear. This CDR3 contains 13 residues. Germline V gene data show CDR1 as SGHRS and CDR2 as YFSETQ. V dropped 1 base and J dropped 0 bases, with 4 bases sitting between them. For the CDR3, the DNA is TGCGCCAGCAGCTTGCAGACTAACTATGGCTACACCTTC. Residues: CASSLQTNYGYTF.

This clone was found a few times. The gene calls are TRBV6-1 and TRBJ1-5, with no clear D. This CDR3 is built from 14 residues. V was cut by 4 bases and J by 0 bases, with 7 bases left in between. Germline V gives CDR1 MNHNS, CDR2 SASEGT. CDR3 sequence: CASSAFYSNQPQHF. CDR3 nucleotides: TGTGCCAGCAGTGCCTTTTATAGCAATCAGCCCCAGCATTTT.

This clone was seen only a few times. The V gene is TRBV6-1, the J gene TRBJ2-1, with unresolved D. This CDR3 is 11 amino acids long. CDR1 is MNHNS, CDR2 SASEGT, per germline. Trimming pared 6 bases from V and 5 bases from J, leaving 5 bases between. The CDR3 nucleotides read TGTGCCAGCAGACATAACAATGAGCAGTTCTTC. Translating gives CASRHNNEQFF.

J is TRBJ1-1 and V is TRBV18, with D perhaps TRBD1 (6 bases). Germline V lookup: CDR1 KGHSH, CDR2 LQKENI. The length of the CDR3 is 13 residues. The V gene lost 8 bases and the J gene lost 0 bases, with 10 bases spanning the gap. As DNA, the CDR3 is TGTGCCAGCACGTGGACAGTGAACACTGAAGCTTTCTTT. Protein product: CASTWTVNTEAFF.

This clone was seen just once. V and J are TRBV18 and TRBJ2-5, with D possibly TRBD1 on 6 matching bases. The CDR3 runs to 17 residues. Trimming left V 2 bases short and J 2 bases short, with 18 bases between. Germline V gene sequence: CDR1 KGHSH, CDR2 LQKENI. CDR3 nucleotides: TGTGCCAGCTCACCAATTTCTACAGGGCGAGGGCAAGAGACCCAGTACTTC. Residues: CASSPISTGRGQETQYF.